A single T cell receptor beta chain is shown here with its context. The length of the CDR3 is 15 residues. CDR1 and CDR2 from the germline V gene are MNHNS and SASEGT. V lost 5 bases and J lost 1, with 15 bases in between. This entry comes from a study of siplizumab effects on memory and regulatory T cells. TCRdb's table, derived via immunoSEQ multiplex PCR, lists solely in-frame clones and lacks some. The table has around 100,000 clones, approximately 91% seen once. V gene TRBV6-1 combines with J gene TRBJ2-7, with D perhaps being TRBD1 or TRBD2 (5 bases each). Source material: CD4+ T cells sorted from blood. The source is a human donor in good health. DNA of the CDR3: TGTGCCAGCAGTCGAGCCGGGACGGGTTCCTACGAGCAGTACTTC. The encoded protein is CASSRAGTGSYEQYF.